These 14 T cell receptor beta chains originate from one sample sequenced in a study of T cell responses to AZD1222 COVID-19 vaccine. Only in-frame clones appear in the TCRdb table, and some are missing; sequencing was by immunoSEQ multiplex PCR. This sample carries about 170,000 clones, 80% to 95% of them seen once, and the ten largest clones take over 1.5%. The sequenced sample was peripheral blood, obtained on day 0 of AZD1222 vaccination. These receptors all come from an adult in good health.

The chain recombines TRBV19 with TRBJ1-6, with 8 bases identical to TRBD1. J was trimmed by 11 bases and V by 4 bases; bases with no gene match: 7. Germline assignment: CDR1 LNHDA and CDR2 SQIVND (reference sequence). The CDR3 covers 14 residues. CDR3 in DNA: TGTGCCAGTAGTACTCAGGGGGCAGCCACACCCCTCCACTTT. Amino acids: CASSTQGAATPLHF.

This chain joins TRBV4-1 and TRBJ2-5; no clear D. Germline V gives CDR1 MGHRA, CDR2 YSYEKL. CDR3 size: 14 residues. Trimming shortened V by 0 bases and J by 3 bases, and 8 bases separated the two germline ends. The CDR3 coding sequence is TGCGCCAGCAGCCAAGAGCCTACAGAAGAGACCCAGTACTTC. Translating gives CASSQEPTEETQYF.

This chain links TRBV19 with TRBJ2-1, with D perhaps TRBD2 (6 bases). V lost 3 bases to trimming and J lost 12 bases, with 21 bases between them. The CDR3 runs to 15 residues. Germline V gene lookup returns CDR1 LNHDA and CDR2 SQIVND (reference sequence). CDR3 DNA: TGTGCCAGTAGTATTGGGGGGTCTACCACCTTATCGCAGTTCTTC. Residues: CASSIGGSTTLSQFF.

The rearrangement uses TRBV14 and TRBJ1-1; D is ambiguous. Germline V gene data show CDR1 as SGHDN and CDR2 as FVKESK. With 3 bases removed from V and 4 bases from J, the gap between germline ends came to 15 bases. The CDR3 has 15 residues. CDR3: CASSHGVGRVTEAFF. CDR3 DNA sequence: TGTGCCAGCAGCCACGGCGTGGGGAGGGTCACTGAAGCTTTCTTT.

CDR3 sequence (DNA): TGTGCCAGCTCACCCGCCCGACGGCGCAATCAGCCCCAGCATTTT. Amino acid sequence: CASSPARRRNQPQHF. The chain carries TRBV18 and TRBJ1-5; D gene uncertain. V dropped 3 bases and J dropped 2 bases, with 11 bases sitting between them. The CDR3 extends over 15 amino acids. Looked up from germline, CDR1 is KGHSH and CDR2 is LQKENI.

The genes are TRBV18 and TRBJ1-3; D gene ambiguous. Trimming cost V 3 bases and J 0 bases, with 12 bases left between them. The CDR3 is made up of 16 amino acids. Germline V gives CDR1 KGHSH, CDR2 LQKENI. In nucleotides, the CDR3 is TGTGCCAGCTCACCGGGAGGGCACTTCTCTGGAAACACCATATATTTT. This gives the protein CASSPGGHFSGNTIYF.

The V and J genes are TRBV5-1 and TRBJ1-1, with D possibly matching TRBD1 (6 bases). From germline, CDR1 is SGHRS and CDR2 YFSETQ. Deletions cut 2 bases from V and 1 base from J, with 9 bases between. This CDR3 region has 14 residues. The CDR3 spells CASSLNRANTEAFF. For the CDR3, the DNA is TGCGCCAGCAGCTTAAACAGGGCGAACACTGAAGCTTTCTTT.

The chain combines TRBV9 with TRBJ2-7, with TRBD1 matching 8 bases. The germline gives CDR1 SGDLS, CDR2 YYNGEE. This CDR3 has 16 residues. The trim removed 2 bases at V and 1 base at J, leaving 8 bases unmatched. The CDR3 protein is CASSVEAGTGSYEQYF. The DNA of the CDR3 is TGTGCCAGCAGCGTCGAAGCCGGGACAGGATCCTACGAGCAGTACTTC.

This rearrangement joins TRBV7-9 to TRBJ2-7, with 12 bases fitting TRBD1. The CDR3 spans 15 residues. The V gene's germline CDR1 is SEHNR and CDR2 FQNEAQ (reference sequence). Germline trimming cut 5 bases from V and 1 base from J; bases unmatched to any gene: 3. The CDR3: CASSGTGGLSYEQYF. The CDR3, as DNA: TGTGCCAGCAGCGGGACAGGGGGCCTTTCCTACGAGCAGTACTTC.

This sequence joins TRBV5-1 and TRBJ1-2; D ambiguous. The CDR3 extends over 16 amino acids. Germline V CDR1 and CDR2: SGHRS, YFSETQ. Trimming removed 2 bases from V and 4 bases from J, with 18 bases in between. The chain's CDR3 is CASSFDGSVLSYGYTF. The CDR3 nucleotides read TGCGCCAGCAGCTTCGACGGGTCAGTCCTGTCCTATGGCTACACCTTC.

This chain uses TRBV15 with TRBJ1-2, with a possible D match to TRBD1 (5 bases). Trimming stripped 1 base from V and 7 bases from J, with 19 bases between. Germline V gene lookup returns CDR1 LNHNV and CDR2 YYDKDF (reference sequence). The CDR3 covers 16 residues. DNA of the CDR3: TGTGCCACCAGCAGAGCCTTCGACAGCCATGGTAGTGGCTACACCTTC. It encodes CATSRAFDSHGSGYTF.

V usage is TRBV5-1 and J usage is TRBJ2-7; D unclear. CDR1 and CDR2 (germline): SGHRS, YFSETQ. The CDR3 runs 15 residues. Trimming removed 5 bases from V and 3 bases from J, with 18 bases in between. The CDR3 region has the DNA TGCGCCAGCAGATCGGAGCCCCAGCCTTACTACGAGCAGTACTTC. Protein: CASRSEPQPYYEQYF.

The chain recombines TRBV30 with TRBJ2-5; 10 nucleotides line up with TRBD2. J lost 5 bases, V lost 2 bases, and 11 bases had no gene match. There are 16 residues in the CDR3. Germline-derived CDR1 and CDR2 are GTSNPN and SVGIG (reference sequence). This CDR3 reads CAWSIMGLAISETQYF. DNA of the CDR3: TGTGCCTGGAGTATCATGGGACTAGCGATCTCGGAGACCCAGTACTTC.

This clone occurred once. CDR3 sequence reads: CASSWASGGYEQYF. CDR3 DNA sequence: TGTGCCAGCAGTTGGGCTAGCGGGGGTTACGAGCAGTACTTC. The chain has TRBV27 and TRBJ2-7; the match to TRBD2 covers 10 bases. The ends lost 4 bases at V and 4 bases at J; junction bases unmatched: 4. This CDR3 is built from 14 residues. The germline V gene encodes CDR1 MNHEY and CDR2 SMNVEV (reference sequence).